One and the same sample provided the 19 T cell receptor beta chains below, sequenced in a study of T cells in Graves' hyperthyroidism and ophthalmopathy. TCR beta CDR3 regions were amplified from RNA transcripts. First-round RT-PCR of the TCR CDR3 relied on the HTBI primer set. MiXCR, applied by TCRdb to the multiplex PCR reads, yields one record per CDR3 protein. The table has roughly 800,000 distinct CDR3 sequences, 38% seen once; the top ten hold 7.5% to 9.5%. The sequencing input was blood. Receptors were obtained from a man aged 18-30 years with Graves' hyperthyroidism.

The chain employs TRBV29-1 and TRBJ2-3, with 12 positions matching TRBD2. The CDR3 is 14 residues long. CDR1 is SQVTM and CDR2 is ANQGSEA in the germline V gene. Germline trimming cut 6 bases from V and 4 bases from J; bases unmatched to any gene: 5. In nucleotides, the CDR3 is TGCAGCGTCCTAGCGGGAGGGCCCGCAGATACGCAGTATTTT. This encodes CSVLAGGPADTQYF.

This clonotype was observed many times. This rearrangement joins TRBV2 to TRBJ1-1; a weak D match, TRBD1 (5 bases). The CDR3 totals 16 residues. V was shortened by 5 bases and J by 1 base, with 17 bases between the two germline ends. The germline gives CDR1 SNHLY, CDR2 FYNNEI. For the CDR3, the DNA is TGTGCCAGCAGTTCCAGGGTTCCCCCAAGGAACACTGAAGCTTTCTTT. Protein product: CASSSRVPPRNTEAFF.

Points on this clonotype: Germline and junction disagree at one end, which may indicate a read error. This chain joins TRBV7-2 and TRBJ1-3; 8 bases line up with TRBD1. This CDR3 spans 15 amino acids. CDR1 and CDR2 (germline): SGHTA, FQGNSA. The CDR3 DNA is TGTGCCGGCAGCCAGACAGGGGCCTCTGGAAACACCATATATTTT. Protein sequence: CAGSQTGASGNTIYF.

A remark on this clonotype: One end of the junction is discordant with germline, which a read error may explain. The V gene is TRBV7-2, the J gene TRBJ1-1; 7 bases fit TRBD1. This CDR3 spans 14 amino acids. The germline V gene has CDR1 SGHTA and CDR2 FQGNSA. CDR3 in amino acids: CAGSLTGQVSEAFF. CDR3 nucleotide sequence: TGTGCCGGCAGCTTGACAGGGCAAGTTTCTGAAGCTTTCTTT.

This clonotype showed up just a few times. The rearrangement uses TRBV12-3 or TRBV12-4 and TRBJ2-2; D is ambiguous. The CDR3 contains 11 residues. The V and J ends lost 7 bases and 8 bases respectively, with 8 bases between them. CDR3 residues: CASTPGGELFF. The CDR3 region has the DNA TGTGCCAGCACCCCCGGAGGGGAGCTGTTTTTT.

At least ten counts were recorded for this clonotype. The chain uses TRBV20-1 and TRBJ1-5; maybe TRBD1 (6 bases). Trimming removed 4 bases from V and 5 bases from J, with 12 bases in between. The CDR3 is made up of 13 amino acids. The germline V gene has CDR1 DFQATT and CDR2 SNEGSKA (reference sequence). CDR3 residues: CSATRGGDQPQHF. CDR3 coding DNA: TGCAGTGCTACGAGGGGGGGTGATCAGCCCCAGCATTTT.

This clonotype was seen only a few times. The genes are TRBV9 and TRBJ1-6; 9 bases fit TRBD1. V dropped 0 bases and J dropped 10; count of bases not matched to a gene: 8. The germline CDR1 and CDR2 sequences are SGDLS and YYNGEE. The CDR3 is 16 amino acids. CDR3 sequence (DNA): TGTGCCAGCAGCGTAGAGGTACAGGGGGCATGGTCACCCCTCCACTTT. This translates into CASSVEVQGAWSPLHF.

Ten or more counts support this clonotype. The chain recombines TRBV24-1 with TRBJ1-2; TRBD1 is a possible D gene (5 bases). In germline, CDR1 is KGHDR, CDR2 SFDVKD. The CDR3 sequence is 13 residues long. V lost 5 bases and J 6 bases, leaving 12 bases between the germline ends. The DNA for the CDR3 is TGTGCCACCAGTGGCTACAGGACGGATGGCTACACCTTC. Its translation: CATSGYRTDGYTF.

This CDR3 is CASSQGQGGSYEQYF. The CDR3, as DNA: TGCGCCAGCAGCCAGGGACAGGGCGGCTCCTACGAGCAGTACTTC. The rearrangement uses TRBV5-1 and TRBJ2-7; 9 bases are shared with TRBD1. Trimming took 4 bases from V and 0 from J; bases not matched to a gene: 5. CDR3 length equals 15 residues. Germline V CDR1 and CDR2: SGHRS, YFSETQ. Full variable domain (outside the CDR3, taken from reference TRBV5-1 and TRBJ2-7): KAGVTQTPRYLIKTRGQQVTLSCSPISGHRSVSWYQQTPGQGLQFLFEYFSETQRNKGNFPGRFSGRQFSNSRSEMNVSTLELGDSALYLCASSQGQGGSYEQYFGPGTRLTVT.

This clonotype was observed a handful of times. The rearrangement uses TRBV2 and TRBJ2-2, with 7 bases aligning to TRBD1. Germline CDR1 reads SNHLY; CDR2 reads FYNNEI. The CDR3 has 15 residues. V lost 6 bases and J lost 1; bases outside the gene matches: 5. The CDR3 bases are TGTGCCAGCAGGTTCGGGACAGAGAACACCGGGGAGCTGTTTTTT. Its translation is CASRFGTENTGELFF.

The V call is TRBV24-1, the J call TRBJ2-5, with TRBD2 matching 13 bases. This CDR3 comprises 17 residues. Germline lookup yields CDR1 KGHDR and CDR2 SFDVKD. V was clipped by 11 bases and J by 5 bases; unmatched bases: 16. The CDR3 reads CASRDYPGLAGLETQYF. The CDR3 DNA follows: TGTGCCAGCAGAGACTACCCGGGACTAGCGGGATTGGAGACCCAGTACTTC.

Remarks on this clonotype: This may come from a read error, since a much larger clone is one base off. The chain couples TRBV7-2 to TRBJ2-7; D not certain. Germline CDR1 is SGHTA and CDR2 is FQGNSA. The V end lost 5 bases, the J end lost 2 bases, and 13 bases lay between the germline ends. This CDR3 contains 14 residues. CDR3 DNA: TGTGCCAGCAGCCGGACCCCGAGCCCCTACGAGCAGTACTTC. Amino acid sequence: CASSRTPSPYEQYF.

This chain uses TRBV3-1 with TRBJ2-7, with D unresolved. The CDR3 extends over 13 amino acids. Trimming cost V 5 bases and J 2 bases, with 10 bases left between them. Germline V gives CDR1 LGHDT, CDR2 YNNKEL (reference sequence). CDR3 sequence: CASSTPSAYEQYF. For the CDR3, the DNA is TGTGCCAGCAGCACCCCCTCGGCCTACGAGCAGTACTTC.

The CDR3 loop is CASTFLGTGELFF. CDR3 coding DNA: TGTGCCAGCACCTTCTTGGGCACCGGGGAGCTGTTTTTT. V is TRBV13 and J is TRBJ2-2; D not resolved. CDR3 length: 13 amino acids. V was cut by 7 bases and J by 4 bases, with 10 bases left in between. Germline loops: CDR1 PRHDT, CDR2 FYEKMQ (reference sequence).

This clonotype was counted only a few times. The chain uses TRBV20-1 and TRBJ2-2; no firm D call. V lost 6 bases and J 3 bases, leaving 14 bases between the germline ends. The CDR3 is made up of 14 amino acids. Germline V gives CDR1 DFQATT, CDR2 SNEGSKA (reference sequence). The CDR3 loop is CSAATNYDTGELFF. The DNA of the CDR3 is TGCAGTGCCGCTACGAACTATGACACCGGGGAGCTGTTTTTT.

The CDR3 sequence: CASSPRYGSYEQYF. The CDR3 bases are TGTGCCAGCAGTCCCCGATACGGATCCTACGAGCAGTACTTC. V is TRBV6-5 and J is TRBJ2-7; D gene unclear. Per germline, CDR1 MNHEY and CDR2 SVGAGI. The CDR3 loop spans 14 amino acids. Between the trimmed V and J ends, which lost 5 bases and 1 base, there was a span of 12 bases.

A note on this clonotype: A much larger clone differs from this one at a single base, so this may be a read error. The chain is built from TRBV29-1 and TRBJ1-1; D not resolved. This CDR3 spans 14 amino acids. CDR1 and CDR2 (germline): SQVTM, ANQGSEA. This chain's CDR3 is CSVEGEEGRTGAFF. Here the CDR3 DNA reads TGCAGCGTTGAGGGAGAGGAGGGTCGGACTGGAGCTTTCTTT.

This clonotype was observed many times. V is TRBV2 and J is TRBJ1-5, with D uncertain. Trimming pared 8 bases from V and 2 bases from J, leaving 13 bases between. Germline V gives CDR1 SNHLY, CDR2 FYNNEI. The CDR3 consists of 14 residues. CDR3 residues: CASGAELGNQPQHF. CDR3 nucleotide sequence: TGTGCCAGCGGTGCGGAATTGGGCAATCAGCCCCAGCATTTT.

The chain recombines TRBV19 with TRBJ1-1; TRBD1 matches 8 bases. Germline loops: CDR1 LNHDA, CDR2 SQIVND (reference sequence). The CDR3 consists of 15 residues. V shed 5 bases, J shed 5 bases, and the junction held 10 bases outside the gene matches. The CDR3, as DNA: TGTGCCAGTAGTGCCAATGGACAGGGTAGGACTGAAGCTTTCTTT. It is translated as CASSANGQGRTEAFF.